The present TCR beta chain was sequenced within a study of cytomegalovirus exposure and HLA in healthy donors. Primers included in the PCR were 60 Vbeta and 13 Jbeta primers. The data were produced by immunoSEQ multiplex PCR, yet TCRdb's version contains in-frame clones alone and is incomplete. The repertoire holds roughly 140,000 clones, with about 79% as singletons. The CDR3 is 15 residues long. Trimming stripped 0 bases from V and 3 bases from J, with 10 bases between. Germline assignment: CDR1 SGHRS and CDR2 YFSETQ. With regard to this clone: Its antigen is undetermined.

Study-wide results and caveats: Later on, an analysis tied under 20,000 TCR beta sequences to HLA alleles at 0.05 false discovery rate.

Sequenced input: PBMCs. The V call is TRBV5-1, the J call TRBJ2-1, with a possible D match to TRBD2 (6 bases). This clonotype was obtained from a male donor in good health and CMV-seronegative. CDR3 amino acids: CASSLARDIYNEQFF. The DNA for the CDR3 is TGCGCCAGCAGCTTGGCGCGGGATATCTACAATGAGCAGTTCTTC.